The clone carrying this T cell receptor beta chain was counted many times. Its antigen is still unknown. This sample stems from a study of early T cells in non-severe SARS-CoV-2 infection. General study points: Anti-spike CD8 responses were favored in VDJdb matching, and private and CD4 specificities were missed.

Separate cDNA molecules each had unique molecular identifiers attached to them. Via MiXCR, TCRdb re-called the 5' RACE reads, giving one row per CDR3 protein. The sample has over 30,000 distinct CDR3 sequences, approximately 6.2% seen once; the top ten hold under 6%. The CDR3 spans 17 residues. Germline CDR1 and CDR2: GTSNPN and SVGIG (reference sequence). The germline V and J ends were trimmed by 0 bases and 2 bases, with 17 bases remaining between them. The sequence was collected from an adult who was a healthcare worker with PCR-confirmed SARS-CoV-2 infection or an uninfected control (not recorded which). The material sequenced was whole blood. The chain employs TRBV30 and TRBJ1-5; TRBD1 is a possible D gene (6 bases). This CDR3 reads CAWSVYPRGYGNQPQHF. CDR3 DNA sequence: TGTGCCTGGAGTGTATACCCGAGGGGGTACGGCAATCAGCCCCAGCATTTT. Drawing the rest from reference TRBV30 and TRBJ1-5, the complete variable domain is SQTIHQWPATLVQPVGSPLSLECTVEGTSNPNLYWYRQAAGRGLQLLFYSVGIGQISSEVPQNLSASRPQDRQFILSSKKLLLSDSGFYLCAWSVYPRGYGNQPQHFGDGTRLSIL.